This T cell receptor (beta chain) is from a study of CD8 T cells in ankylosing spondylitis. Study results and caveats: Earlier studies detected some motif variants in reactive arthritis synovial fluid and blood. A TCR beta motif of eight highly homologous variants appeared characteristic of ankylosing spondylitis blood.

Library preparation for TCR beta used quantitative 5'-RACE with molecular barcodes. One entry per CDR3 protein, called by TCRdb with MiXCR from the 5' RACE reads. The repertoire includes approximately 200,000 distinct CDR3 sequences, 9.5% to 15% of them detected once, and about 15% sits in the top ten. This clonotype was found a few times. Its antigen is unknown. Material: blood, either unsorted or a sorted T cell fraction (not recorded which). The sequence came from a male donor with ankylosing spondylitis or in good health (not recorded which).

CDR3: CSARERGSNYGYTF. DNA of the CDR3: TGCAGTGCTAGAGAAAGGGGTTCTAACTATGGCTACACCTTC. The chain combines TRBV20-1 with TRBJ1-2; tentatively, D is TRBD1 (5 bases). This CDR3 region has 14 residues. Deletions cut 0 bases from V and 0 bases from J, with 8 bases between. Per germline, CDR1 DFQATT and CDR2 SNEGSKA (reference sequence).